These 12 T cell receptor beta chains were sequenced from one sample in a study of CD8+CD57+ T cells in acquired aplastic anemia. Researchers used genomic DNA as the template to profile TCR beta VDJ and CDR3. TCRdb itself ran the reads through MiXCR, one entry per CDR3 protein. Of roughly 180,000 distinct CDR3 sequences in the sample, under 70% were seen once. The sample comprised sorted CD4+, CD8+, or CD8+CD57+ T cells (not recorded which) from PBMCs. The origin of the receptors is a human donor with severe aplastic anemia or a healthy control (not recorded which).

This clonotype was counted at least ten times. The CDR3 loop is CASSLAGRGEKLFF. The CDR3 DNA is TGCGCCAGCAGCTTGGCCGGCCGAGGGGAAAAACTGTTTTTT. The chain joins TRBV5-1 to TRBJ1-4; D gene uncertain. This CDR3 has 14 residues. The V gene lost 0 bases and the J gene lost 8 bases, with 11 bases spanning the gap. Germline V CDR1 and CDR2: SGHRS, YFSETQ.

This clonotype was picked up one time. An end of the junction does not agree with germline; a read error may underlie this. J is TRBJ2-7 and V is TRBV7-2; possibly TRBD2 for D (6 bases). Per germline, CDR1 SGHTA and CDR2 FQGNSA. The CDR3 loop spans 14 amino acids. CDR3 residues: CAGSPRRGSYEQYF. CDR3 sequence (DNA): TGTGCCGGCAGCCCCCGACGGGGGTCCTACGAGCAGTACTTC.

The rearrangement joins TRBV5-1 to TRBJ2-5, with D maybe TRBD1 (6 bases). The CDR3 contains 13 residues. The V and J ends lost 4 bases and 9 bases respectively, with 16 bases between them. Per germline, CDR1 SGHRS and CDR2 YFSETQ. Here the CDR3 reads CASSPGRYRAQYF. The CDR3 DNA reads as TGCGCCAGCAGCCCGGGACGGTACAGGGCCCAGTACTTC.

The chain uses TRBV20-1 and TRBJ2-7; 9 nucleotides match TRBD1. The CDR3 is 13 residues long. With V trimmed by 0 bases and J by 5 bases, 2 bases remained unmatched. CDR1 is DFQATT, CDR2 SNEGSKA, per germline (reference sequence). The CDR3 is CSARETGGDEQYF. The DNA of the CDR3 is TGCAGTGCTAGAGAAACAGGGGGCGACGAGCAGTACTTC.

This sequence joins TRBV7-8 and TRBJ2-1; maybe TRBD2 (5 bases). Germline V gene lookup returns CDR1 SGHVS and CDR2 FQNEAQ. CDR3 length: 13 amino acids. Trimming cost V 4 bases and J 3 bases, with 7 bases left between them. The CDR3 spells CASSSGVYNEQFF. The CDR3 DNA is TGTGCCAGCAGCTCCGGGGTCTACAATGAGCAGTTCTTC.

The rearrangement links TRBV9 to TRBJ2-3; 7 bases are a match to TRBD1. Germline V gene data show CDR1 as SGDLS and CDR2 as YYNGEE. There are 14 residues in the CDR3. V lost 10 bases, J lost 5 bases, and 13 bases stayed unmatched. The CDR3: CASGAGQGEDTQYF. CDR3 DNA sequence: TGTGCCTCCGGGGCCGGCCAGGGGGAAGATACGCAGTATTTT.

This sequence joins TRBV7-9 and TRBJ2-7; D call uncertain. The V end lost 4 bases, the J end lost 0 bases, and 10 bases lay between the germline ends. Germline assignment: CDR1 SEHNR and CDR2 FQNEAQ (reference sequence). The CDR3 sequence is 14 residues long. The CDR3 DNA reads as TGTGCCAGCAGCTACCCCGGCGGCTCCTACGAGCAGTACTTC. Translation: CASSYPGGSYEQYF.

J is TRBJ2-1 and V is TRBV10-2; D perhaps matches TRBD2 (6 bases). Trimming cost V 3 bases and J 2 bases, with 8 bases left between them. Germline assignment: CDR1 WSHSY and CDR2 SAAADI. The CDR3 has 14 amino acids. The CDR3 sequence is CASSDSGPYNEQFF. Here the CDR3 DNA reads TGCGCCAGCAGTGATAGCGGACCCTACAATGAGCAGTTCTTC.

This chain joins TRBV25-1 and TRBJ1-1, with 7 bases aligning to TRBD1. The germline V gene encodes CDR1 MGHDK and CDR2 SYGVNS. The trim removed 5 bases at V and 3 bases at J, leaving 3 bases unmatched. CDR3 length equals 13 residues. This CDR3 is CASSYTGDTEAFF. In DNA, the CDR3 is TGTGCCAGCAGTTATACAGGGGACACTGAAGCTTTCTTT.

This clonotype turned up a few times. This rearrangement joins TRBV7-3 to TRBJ1-6; no reliable D call. This CDR3 contains 12 residues. Looked up from germline, CDR1 is SGHTA and CDR2 is FQGTGA. The V gene lost 2 bases and the J gene lost 11 bases, with 7 bases spanning the gap. Here the CDR3 DNA reads TGTGCCAGCAGCTTAGATCGGACACCCCTCCACTTT. Amino acids: CASSLDRTPLHF. The variable domain in full, completed from reference TRBV7-3 and TRBJ1-6, reads GAGVSQTPSNKVTEKGKYVELRCDPISGHTALYWYRQSLGQGPEFLIYFQGTGAADDSGLPNDRFFAVRPEGSVSTLKIQRTERGDSAVYLCASSLDRTPLHFGNGTRLTVT.

This sequence joins TRBV7-9 and TRBJ1-5; TRBD1 matches at 9 bases. V was pared by 1 base and J by 7 bases, with 5 bases of the junction left unmatched. The CDR3 runs 15 residues. Germline V gene data show CDR1 as SEHNR and CDR2 as FQNEAQ (reference sequence). Here the CDR3 DNA reads TGTGCCAGCAGCTTAGGCGGCGGGACAGGGCAGCCCCAGCATTTT. Protein: CASSLGGGTGQPQHF.

The V and J genes are TRBV7-9 and TRBJ2-3; TRBD2 aligns across 14 bases. Germline trimming cut 5 bases from V and 0 bases from J; bases unmatched to any gene: 7. Germline lookup yields CDR1 SEHNR and CDR2 FQNEAQ (reference sequence). This CDR3 contains 18 residues. CDR3 DNA sequence: TGTGCCAGCAGCCGGGGACTAGCGGGAGAATGGAGCACAGATACGCAGTATTTT. It is translated as CASSRGLAGEWSTDTQYF. Variable domain in full (rest from reference TRBV7-9 and TRBJ2-3): DTGVSQNPRHKITKRGQNVTFRCDPISEHNRLYWYRQTLGQGPEFLTYFQNEAQLEKSRLLSDRFSAERPKGSFSTLEIQRTEQGDSAMYLCASSRGLAGEWSTDTQYFGPGTRLTVL.